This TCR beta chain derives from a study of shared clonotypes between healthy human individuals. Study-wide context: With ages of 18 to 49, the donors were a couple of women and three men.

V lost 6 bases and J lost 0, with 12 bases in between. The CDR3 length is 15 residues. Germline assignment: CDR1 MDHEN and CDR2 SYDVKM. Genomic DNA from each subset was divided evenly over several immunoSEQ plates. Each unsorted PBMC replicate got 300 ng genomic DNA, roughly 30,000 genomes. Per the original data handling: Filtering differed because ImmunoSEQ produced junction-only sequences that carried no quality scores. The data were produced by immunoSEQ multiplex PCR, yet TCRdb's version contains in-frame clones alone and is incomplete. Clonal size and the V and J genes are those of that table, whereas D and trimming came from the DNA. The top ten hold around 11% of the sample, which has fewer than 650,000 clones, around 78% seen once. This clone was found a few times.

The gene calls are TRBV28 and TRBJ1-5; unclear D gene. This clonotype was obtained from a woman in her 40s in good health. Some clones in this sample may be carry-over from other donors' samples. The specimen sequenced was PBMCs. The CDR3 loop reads CASRPRDYSNQPQHF. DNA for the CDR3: TGTGCCAGCAGGCCCCGGGATTATAGCAATCAGCCCCAGCATTTT.